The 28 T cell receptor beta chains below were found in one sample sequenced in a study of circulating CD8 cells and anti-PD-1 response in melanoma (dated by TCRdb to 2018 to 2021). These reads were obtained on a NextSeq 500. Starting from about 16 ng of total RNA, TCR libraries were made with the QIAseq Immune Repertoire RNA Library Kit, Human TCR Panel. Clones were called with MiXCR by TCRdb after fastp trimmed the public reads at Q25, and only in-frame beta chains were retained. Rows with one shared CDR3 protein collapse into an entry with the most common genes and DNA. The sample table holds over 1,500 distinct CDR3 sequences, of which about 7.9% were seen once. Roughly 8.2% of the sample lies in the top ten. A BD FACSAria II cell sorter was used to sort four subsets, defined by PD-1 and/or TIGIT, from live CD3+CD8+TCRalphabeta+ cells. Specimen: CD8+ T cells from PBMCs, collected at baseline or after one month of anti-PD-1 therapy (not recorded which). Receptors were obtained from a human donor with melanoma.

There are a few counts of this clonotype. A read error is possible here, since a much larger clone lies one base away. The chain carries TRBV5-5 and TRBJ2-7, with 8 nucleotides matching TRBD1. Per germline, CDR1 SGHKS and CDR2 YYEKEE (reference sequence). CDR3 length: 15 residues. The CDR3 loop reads CAGSRATGVGYEQYF. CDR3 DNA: TGTGCCGGCAGCCGTGCGACAGGGGTAGGCTACGAGCAGTACTTC.

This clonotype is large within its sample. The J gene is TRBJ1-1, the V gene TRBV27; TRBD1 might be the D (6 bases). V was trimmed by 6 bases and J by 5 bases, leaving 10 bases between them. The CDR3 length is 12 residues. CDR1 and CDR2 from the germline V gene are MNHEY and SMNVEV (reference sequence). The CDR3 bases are TGTGCCAGCAGCATAGGGGGGACTGAAGCTTTCTTT. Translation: CASSIGGTEAFF.

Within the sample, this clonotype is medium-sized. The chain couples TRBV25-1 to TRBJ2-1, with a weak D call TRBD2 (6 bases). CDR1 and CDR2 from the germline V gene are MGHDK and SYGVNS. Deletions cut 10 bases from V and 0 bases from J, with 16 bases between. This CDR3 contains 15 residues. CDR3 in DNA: TGTGCCATTTCGCTCCCCGGGAGCTCCTACAATGAGCAGTTCTTC. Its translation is CAISLPGSSYNEQFF.

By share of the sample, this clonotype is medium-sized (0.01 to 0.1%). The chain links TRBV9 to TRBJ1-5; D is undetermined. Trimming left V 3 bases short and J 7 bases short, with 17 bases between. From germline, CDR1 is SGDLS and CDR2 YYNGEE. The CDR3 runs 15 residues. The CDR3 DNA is TGTGCCAGCAGCGGAGATGCAGCCATATTGCAGCCCCAGCATTTT. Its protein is CASSGDAAILQPQHF.

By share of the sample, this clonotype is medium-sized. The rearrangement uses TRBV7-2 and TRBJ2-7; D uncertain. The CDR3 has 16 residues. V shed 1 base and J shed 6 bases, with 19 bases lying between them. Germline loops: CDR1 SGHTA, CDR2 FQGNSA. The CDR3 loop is CASSLVVVYSLSEQYF. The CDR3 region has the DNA TGTGCCAGCAGCTTAGTTGTAGTGTACTCTCTCTCCGAGCAGTACTTC.

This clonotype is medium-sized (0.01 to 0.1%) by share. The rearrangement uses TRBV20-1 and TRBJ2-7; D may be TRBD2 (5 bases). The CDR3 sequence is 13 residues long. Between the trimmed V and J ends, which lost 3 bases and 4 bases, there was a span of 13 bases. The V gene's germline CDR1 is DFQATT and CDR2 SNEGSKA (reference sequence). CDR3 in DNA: TGCAGTGCTAGGGAGGCCAGTGAGTACGAGCAGTACTTC. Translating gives CSAREASEYEQYF.

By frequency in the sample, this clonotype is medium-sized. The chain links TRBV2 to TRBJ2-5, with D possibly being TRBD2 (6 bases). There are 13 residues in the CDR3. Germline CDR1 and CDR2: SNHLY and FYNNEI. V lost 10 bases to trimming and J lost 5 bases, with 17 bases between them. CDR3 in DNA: TGTGCCAAATTGGCCAGCGGAGGGGAGACCCAGTACTTC. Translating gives CAKLASGGETQYF. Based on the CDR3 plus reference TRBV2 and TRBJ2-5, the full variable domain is EPEVTQTPSHQVTQMGQEVILRCVPISNHLYFYWYRQILGQKVEFLVSFYNNEISEKSEIFDDQFSVERPDGSNFTLKIRSTKLEDSAMYFCAKLASGGETQYFGPGTRLLVL.

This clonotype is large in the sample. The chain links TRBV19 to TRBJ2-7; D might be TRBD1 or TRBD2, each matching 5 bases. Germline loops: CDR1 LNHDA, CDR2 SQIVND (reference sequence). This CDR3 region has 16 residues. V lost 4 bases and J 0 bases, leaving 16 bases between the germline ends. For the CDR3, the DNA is TGTGCCAGTAGTACCCACGAAGGGGAGAGCTCCTACGAGCAGTACTTC. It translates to CASSTHEGESSYEQYF.

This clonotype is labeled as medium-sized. The CDR3 DNA is TGCAGCGTCCTCACAGGGACCGGGGAGCTGTTTTTT. It is translated as CSVLTGTGELFF. J is TRBJ2-2 and V is TRBV29-1, with D perhaps TRBD1 (6 bases). CDR1 SQVTM and CDR2 ANQGSEA come from the germline V gene. CDR3 size: 12 residues. V was shortened by 6 bases and J by 5 bases, with 10 bases between the two germline ends.

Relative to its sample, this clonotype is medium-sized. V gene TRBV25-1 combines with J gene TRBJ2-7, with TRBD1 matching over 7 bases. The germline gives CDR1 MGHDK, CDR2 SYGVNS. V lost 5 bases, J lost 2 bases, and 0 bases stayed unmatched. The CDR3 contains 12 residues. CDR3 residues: CASSTGAYEQYF. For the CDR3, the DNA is TGTGCCAGCAGTACAGGGGCCTACGAGCAGTACTTC.

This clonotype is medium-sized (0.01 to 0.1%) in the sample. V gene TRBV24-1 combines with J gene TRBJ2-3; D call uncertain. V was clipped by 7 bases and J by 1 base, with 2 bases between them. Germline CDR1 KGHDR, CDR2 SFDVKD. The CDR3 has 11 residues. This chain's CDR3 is CATRGTDTQYF. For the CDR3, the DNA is TGTGCCACCAGGGGCACAGATACGCAGTATTTT.

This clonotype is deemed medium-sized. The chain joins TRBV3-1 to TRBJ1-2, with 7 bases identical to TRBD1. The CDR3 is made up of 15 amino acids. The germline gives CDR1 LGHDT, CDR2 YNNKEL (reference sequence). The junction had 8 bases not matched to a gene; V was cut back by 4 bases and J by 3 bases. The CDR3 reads CASSPLGGLHYGYTF. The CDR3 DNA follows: TGTGCCAGCAGCCCCCTAGGGGGCTTACACTATGGCTACACCTTC.

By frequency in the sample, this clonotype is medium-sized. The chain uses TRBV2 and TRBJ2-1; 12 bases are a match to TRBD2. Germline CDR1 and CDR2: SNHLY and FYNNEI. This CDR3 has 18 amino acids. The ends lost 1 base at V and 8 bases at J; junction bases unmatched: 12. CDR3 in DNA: TGTGCCAGCAGTGAAGTTGTGACTAGCGGGAGTAATGAGGATGAGCAGTTCTTC. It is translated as CASSEVVTSGSNEDEQFF.

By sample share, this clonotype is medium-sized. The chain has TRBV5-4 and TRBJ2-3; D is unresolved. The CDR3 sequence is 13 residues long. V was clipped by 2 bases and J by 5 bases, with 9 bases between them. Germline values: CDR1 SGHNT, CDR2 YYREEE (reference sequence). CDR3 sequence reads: CASSFRLGDTQYF. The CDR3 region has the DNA TGTGCCAGCAGCTTTAGGCTGGGAGATACGCAGTATTTT. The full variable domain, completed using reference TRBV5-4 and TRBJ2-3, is ETGVTQSPTHLIKTRGQQVTLRCSSQSGHNTVSWYQQALGQGPQFIFQYYREEENGRGNFPPRFSGLQFPNYSSELNVNALELDDSALYLCASSFRLGDTQYFGPGTRLTVL.

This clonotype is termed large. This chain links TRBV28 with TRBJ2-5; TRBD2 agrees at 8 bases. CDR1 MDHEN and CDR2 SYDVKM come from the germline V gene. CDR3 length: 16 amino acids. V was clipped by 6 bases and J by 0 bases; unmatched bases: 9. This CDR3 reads CASSPPSGRDQETQYF. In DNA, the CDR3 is TGTGCCAGCAGCCCCCCCTCCGGGAGGGACCAAGAGACCCAGTACTTC.

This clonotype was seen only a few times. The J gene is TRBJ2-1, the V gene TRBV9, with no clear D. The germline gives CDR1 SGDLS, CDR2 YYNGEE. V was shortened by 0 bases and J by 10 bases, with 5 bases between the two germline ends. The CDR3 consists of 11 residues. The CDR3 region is CASSVEREQFF. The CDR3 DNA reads TGTGCCAGCAGCGTAGAACGAGAGCAGTTCTTC.

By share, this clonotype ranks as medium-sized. The CDR3 here is CASIGENTGELFF. In DNA form, the CDR3 reads TGTGCCAGTATTGGGGAGAACACCGGGGAGCTGTTTTTT. The chain uses TRBV28 and TRBJ2-2; D is unresolved. Trimming took 9 bases from V and 1 from J, leaving 9 bases between them. The CDR3 is 13 residues long. The germline V gene encodes CDR1 MDHEN and CDR2 SYDVKM.

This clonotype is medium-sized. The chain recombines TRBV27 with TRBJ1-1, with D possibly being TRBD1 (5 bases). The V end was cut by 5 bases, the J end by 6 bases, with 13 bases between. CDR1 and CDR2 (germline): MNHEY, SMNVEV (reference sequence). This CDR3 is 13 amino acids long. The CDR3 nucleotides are TGTGCCAGCAGTCGCGGGACGAGATCTGAAGCTTTCTTT. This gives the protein CASSRGTRSEAFF.

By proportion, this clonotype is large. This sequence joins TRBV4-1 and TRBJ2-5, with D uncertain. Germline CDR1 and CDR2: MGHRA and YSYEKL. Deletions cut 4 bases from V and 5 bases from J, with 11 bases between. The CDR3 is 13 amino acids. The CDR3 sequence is CASSLLLVETQYF. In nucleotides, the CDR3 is TGCGCCAGCAGCCTCCTTTTAGTGGAGACCCAGTACTTC.

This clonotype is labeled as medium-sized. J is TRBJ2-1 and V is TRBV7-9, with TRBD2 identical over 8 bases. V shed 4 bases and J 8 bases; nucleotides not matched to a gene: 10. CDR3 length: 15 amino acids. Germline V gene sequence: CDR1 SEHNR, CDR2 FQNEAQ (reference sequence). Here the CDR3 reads CASSYYSGNGDEQFF. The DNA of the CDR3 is TGTGCCAGCAGCTATTATAGCGGGAACGGCGATGAGCAGTTCTTC.

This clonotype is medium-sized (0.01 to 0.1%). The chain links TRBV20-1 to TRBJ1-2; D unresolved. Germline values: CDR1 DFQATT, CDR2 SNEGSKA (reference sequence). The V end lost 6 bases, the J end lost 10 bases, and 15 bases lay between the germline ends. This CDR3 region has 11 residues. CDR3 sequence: CSASTGVDYTF. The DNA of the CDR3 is TGCAGTGCCTCCACCGGGGTCGACTACACCTTC.

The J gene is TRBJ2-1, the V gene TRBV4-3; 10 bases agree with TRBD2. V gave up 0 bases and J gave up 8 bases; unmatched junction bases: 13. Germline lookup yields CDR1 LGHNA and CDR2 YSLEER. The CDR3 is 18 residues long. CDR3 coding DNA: TGCGCCAGCAGCCAAGAACTAGCGGGACCCCCCTTCGGGGATGAGCAGTTCTTC. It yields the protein CASSQELAGPPFGDEQFF.

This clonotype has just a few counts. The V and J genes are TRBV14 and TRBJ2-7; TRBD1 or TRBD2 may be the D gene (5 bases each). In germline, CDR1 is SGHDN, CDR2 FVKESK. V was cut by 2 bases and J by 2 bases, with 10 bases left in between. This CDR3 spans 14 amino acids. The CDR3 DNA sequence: TGTGCCAGCAGCCAATGGGACGGGCCCTACGAGCAGTACTTC. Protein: CASSQWDGPYEQYF.

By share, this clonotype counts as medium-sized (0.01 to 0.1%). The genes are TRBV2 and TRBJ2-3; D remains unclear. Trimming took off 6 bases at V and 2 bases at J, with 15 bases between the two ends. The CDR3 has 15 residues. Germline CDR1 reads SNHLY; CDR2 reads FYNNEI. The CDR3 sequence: CASRNLRFPTDTQYF. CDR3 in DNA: TGTGCCAGCAGAAATCTCCGTTTCCCCACAGATACGCAGTATTTT.

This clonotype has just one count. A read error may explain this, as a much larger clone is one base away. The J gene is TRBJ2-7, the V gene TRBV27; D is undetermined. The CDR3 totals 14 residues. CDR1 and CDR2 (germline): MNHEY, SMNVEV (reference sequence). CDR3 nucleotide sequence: TGTGCCAGCGGTCCCGGGCTTATCTCCTACGAGCGGTACTTC. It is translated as CASGPGLISYERYF.

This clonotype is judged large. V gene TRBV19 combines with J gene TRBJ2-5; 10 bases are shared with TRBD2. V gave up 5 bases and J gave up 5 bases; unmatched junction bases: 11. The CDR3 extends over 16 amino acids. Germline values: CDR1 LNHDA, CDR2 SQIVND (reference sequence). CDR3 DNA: TGTGCCAGTAGTGGACCCCTAGCGGGAGTTTTGGAGACCCAGTACTTC. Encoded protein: CASSGPLAGVLETQYF. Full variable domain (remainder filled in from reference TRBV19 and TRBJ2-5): DGGITQSPKYLFRKEGQNVTLSCEQNLNHDAMYWYRQDPGQGLRLIYYSQIVNDFQKGDIAEGYSVSREKKESFPLTVTSAQKNPTAFYLCASSGPLAGVLETQYFGPGTRLLVL.

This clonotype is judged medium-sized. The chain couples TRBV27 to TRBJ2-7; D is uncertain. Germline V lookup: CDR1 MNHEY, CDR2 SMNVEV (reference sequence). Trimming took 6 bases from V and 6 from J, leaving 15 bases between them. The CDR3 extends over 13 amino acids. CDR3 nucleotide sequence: TGTGCCAGCAGCCCCATGGCAGGTGGCGAGCAGTACTTC. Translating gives CASSPMAGGEQYF.

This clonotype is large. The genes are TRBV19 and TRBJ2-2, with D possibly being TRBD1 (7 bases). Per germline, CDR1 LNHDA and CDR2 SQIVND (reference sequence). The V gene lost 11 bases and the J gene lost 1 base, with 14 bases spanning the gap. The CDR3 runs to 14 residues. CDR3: CAGGGGLNTGELFF. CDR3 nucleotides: TGTGCCGGCGGAGGGGGCCTGAACACCGGGGAGCTGTTTTTT.